These 30 T cell receptor beta chains were all obtained from the same sample, sequenced in a study of blood T cells in healthy people across ages. PCR was performed a second time for about 6 to 11 cycles using a sample-barcoded 5' primer and a J-beta primer mix. Via MiXCR, TCRdb re-called the 5' RACE reads, giving one row per CDR3 protein. Of approximately 600,000 distinct CDR3 sequences in the sample, 45% to 65% were seen once. Input material: blood. The receptor set was obtained from a man aged 60 to 69 in good health.

The chain recombines TRBV18 with TRBJ2-3, with 9 nucleotides matching TRBD2. Germline V lookup: CDR1 KGHSH, CDR2 LQKENI. Trimming at V came to 5 bases and at J to 8 bases, leaving 11 bases not matched to a gene. This CDR3 region has 15 residues. The CDR3 spells CASSATSSGESTQYF. The CDR3 DNA is TGTGCCAGCTCAGCCACATCTAGCGGGGAGAGTACGCAGTATTTT.

The CDR3 is CASSIGPYNEQFF. The CDR3 DNA reads as TGTGCCAGCAGCATCGGACCCTACAATGAGCAGTTCTTC. This sequence joins TRBV11-3 and TRBJ2-1; the D is unclear. The CDR3 extends over 13 amino acids. The germline V and J ends were trimmed by 5 bases and 2 bases, with 7 bases remaining between them. Germline V lookup: CDR1 SGHNT, CDR2 YENEEA.

The genes are TRBV2 and TRBJ1-1; D is unresolved. This CDR3 has 11 residues. V was shortened by 6 bases and J by 7 bases, with 9 bases between the two germline ends. CDR1 is SNHLY and CDR2 is FYNNEI in the germline V gene. The CDR3 region is CASRLDFEAFF. DNA for the CDR3: TGTGCCAGCAGACTGGACTTTGAAGCTTTCTTT.

There are a few counts of this clonotype. The V and J genes are TRBV29-1 and TRBJ2-3; no firm D call. The CDR3 sequence is 13 residues long. The V and J ends lost 2 bases and 0 bases respectively, with 6 bases between them. CDR1 and CDR2 from the germline V gene are SQVTM and ANQGSEA. This chain's CDR3 is CSVEKQSTDTQYF. The CDR3 DNA is TGCAGCGTTGAAAAACAGAGCACAGATACGCAGTATTTT.

The V gene is TRBV12-3 or TRBV12-4, the J gene TRBJ2-3; 7 bases align to TRBD2. This CDR3 contains 14 residues. V lost 6 bases and J lost 4; bases outside the gene matches: 7. CDR3 amino acids: CASSPGGWADTQYF. CDR3 nucleotide sequence: TGTGCCAGCAGCCCCGGGGGGTGGGCAGATACGCAGTATTTT.

The CDR3 spells CASSLAATGTGVNEQFF. Here the CDR3 DNA reads TGCGCCAGCAGCTTGGCCGCCACCGGGACAGGGGTCAATGAGCAGTTCTTC. The chain links TRBV5-1 to TRBJ2-1; 10 bases match TRBD1. Germline V gene lookup returns CDR1 SGHRS and CDR2 YFSETQ. Losses at the gene ends were 0 bases for V and 6 bases for J; bases not matched to a gene: 9. This CDR3 is built from 17 residues.

This clonotype has just one count. The rearrangement joins TRBV7-9 to TRBJ2-6; D gene uncertain. The CDR3 is 15 amino acids. In germline, CDR1 is SEHNR, CDR2 FQNEAQ (reference sequence). Trimming took off 5 bases at V and 0 bases at J, with 8 bases between the two ends. The CDR3 region has the DNA TGTGCCAGCAGCATATGGGTCTCTGGGGCCAACGTCCTGACTTTC. Translating it yields CASSIWVSGANVLTF.

The chain links TRBV27 to TRBJ2-3; D is possibly TRBD1 (6 bases). The V gene's germline CDR1 is MNHEY and CDR2 SMNVEV (reference sequence). V was trimmed by 6 bases and J by 9 bases, leaving 19 bases between them. The CDR3 covers 14 residues. The CDR3 DNA reads TGTGCCAGCAGCCTGACAGGAGTGCTGGACACGCAGTATTTT. It translates to CASSLTGVLDTQYF.

This clonotype was observed at least ten times. The junction shows a germline mismatch at one end, possibly a read error. The V call is TRBV5-1, the J call TRBJ2-1; the match to TRBD2 covers 7 bases. The CDR3 loop spans 15 amino acids. Germline V gives CDR1 SGHRS, CDR2 YFSETQ. CDR3 DNA: TGTGCCAGCAGCTTGGGAGGGGTCTCCTACAATGAGCAGTTCTTC. Its translation: CASSLGGVSYNEQFF.

The gene calls are TRBV28 and TRBJ1-5; 7 nucleotides line up with TRBD1. Germline values: CDR1 MDHEN, CDR2 SYDVKM. After removal of 4 bases from V and 1 base from J, the junction contained 10 bases not matched to a gene. This CDR3 is built from 17 residues. CDR3 DNA sequence: TGTGCCAGCAGTTCCAGAGGGACAGCAGGGAGCAATCAGCCCCAGCATTTT. Protein: CASSSRGTAGSNQPQHF.

There are a few counts of this clonotype. This rearrangement joins TRBV18 to TRBJ2-5; D remains unclear. The J call is uncertain, as TRBJ2-7 better fits the DNA end. Germline lookup yields CDR1 KGHSH and CDR2 LQKENI. The CDR3 is 13 amino acids. The chain's CDR3 is CASSPPTTSEQYF. The CDR3 coding sequence is TGTGCCAGCTCACCACCGACCACGTCCGAGCAGTACTTC.

The chain joins TRBV10-1 to TRBJ1-2, with D unclear. CDR1 and CDR2 (germline): WNHNN, SYGVQD (reference sequence). The CDR3 contains 14 residues. V was clipped by 4 bases and J by 2 bases, with 11 bases between them. The CDR3 region has the DNA TGCGCCAGCAGTGCGGCCAGGACCAACTATGGCTACACCTTC. This sequence encodes CASSAARTNYGYTF.

In DNA form, the CDR3 reads TGCGCCAGCAGCCAAGATCTCCAGGACAGGGGGTATGGCTACACCTTC. It translates to CASSQDLQDRGYGYTF. The chain links TRBV4-1 to TRBJ1-2; TRBD1 matches 10 bases. The V gene end was trimmed by 0 bases and the J gene end by 5 bases; junction bases not matched to a gene: 6. The CDR3 has 16 residues. The V gene's germline CDR1 is MGHRA and CDR2 YSYEKL.

The chain couples TRBV3-1 to TRBJ1-2; 7 nucleotides agree with TRBD1. The length of the CDR3 is 13 residues. V lost 4 bases, J lost 5 bases, and 4 bases stayed unmatched. From germline, CDR1 is LGHDT and CDR2 YNNKEL (reference sequence). CDR3 region: CASSRDSRYGYTF. The CDR3, as DNA: TGTGCCAGCAGCCGGGACAGCAGATATGGCTACACCTTC. Full variable domain (outside the CDR3, taken from reference TRBV3-1 and TRBJ1-2): DTAVSQTPKYLVTQMGNDKSIKCEQNLGHDTMYWYKQDSKKFLKIMFSYNNKELIINETVPNRFSPKSPDKAHLNLHINSLELGDSAVYFCASSRDSRYGYTFGSGTRLTVV.

The chain links TRBV19 to TRBJ2-4; a weak D match, TRBD1 (6 bases). CDR1 is LNHDA, CDR2 SQIVND, per germline (reference sequence). V shed 6 bases and J shed 8 bases, with 14 bases lying between them. This CDR3 contains 13 residues. Here the CDR3 DNA reads TGTGCCAGTAGAGGCACAGGGAAAGACATTCAGTACTTC. Translating it yields CASRGTGKDIQYF. Looking up the rest from reference TRBV19 and TRBJ2-4 gives the full variable domain: DGGITQSPKYLFRKEGQNVTLSCEQNLNHDAMYWYRQDPGQGLRLIYYSQIVNDFQKGDIAEGYSVSREKKESFPLTVTSAQKNPTAFYLCASRGTGKDIQYFGAGTRLSVL.

The rearrangement links TRBV15 to TRBJ2-3, with 9 bases lining up with TRBD1. The CDR3 is 15 residues long. Germline V gene sequence: CDR1 LNHNV, CDR2 YYDKDF (reference sequence). V lost 3 bases to trimming and J lost 6 bases; unmatched junction nucleotides: 7. This CDR3 reads CATSRRTGDRDTQYF. As DNA, the CDR3 is TGTGCCACCAGCAGGAGGACAGGGGACAGGGATACGCAGTATTTT.

The chain recombines TRBV5-5 with TRBJ2-1; 9 bases align to TRBD1. This CDR3 region has 14 residues. Losses at the gene ends were 1 base for V and 8 bases for J; bases not matched to a gene: 4. Germline V lookup: CDR1 SGHKS, CDR2 YYEKEE (reference sequence). The CDR3 reads CASSLRRDRDEQFF. The DNA for the CDR3 is TGTGCCAGCAGCTTGCGCCGGGACAGGGATGAGCAGTTCTTC. Full variable domain (missing parts from reference TRBV5-5 and TRBJ2-1): DAGVTQSPTHLIKTRGQQVTLRCSPISGHKSVSWYQQVLGQGPQFIFQYYEKEERGRGNFPDRFSARQFPNYSSELNVNALLLGDSALYLCASSLRRDRDEQFFGPGTRLTVL.

This chain uses TRBV7-2 with TRBJ1-2; no reliable D call. The CDR3 runs 16 residues. In germline, CDR1 is SGHTA, CDR2 FQGNSA. The V end was cut by 1 base, the J end by 3 bases, with 15 bases between. CDR3 amino acids: CASSLGDFLSDYGYTF. The CDR3 DNA reads TGTGCCAGCAGCTTAGGGGATTTCCTTTCCGACTATGGCTACACCTTC.

This clonotype was seen just once. The V gene is TRBV29-1, the J gene TRBJ2-2; D call uncertain. Germline CDR1 SQVTM, CDR2 ANQGSEA. This CDR3 is built from 15 residues. The germline V and J ends were trimmed by 3 bases and 0 bases, with 11 bases remaining between them. This CDR3 reads CSVELSLTNTGELFF. DNA of the CDR3: TGCAGCGTTGAGCTCAGCCTAACGAACACCGGGGAGCTGTTTTTT.

This clonotype was counted only a few times. The chain employs TRBV11-2 and TRBJ2-7; 9 positions match TRBD1. V shed 5 bases, J shed 2 bases, and the junction held 7 bases outside the gene matches. The CDR3 has 15 amino acids. The germline V gene has CDR1 SGHAT and CDR2 FQNNGV. The CDR3 loop is CASSQRQGGTYEQYF. Here the CDR3 DNA reads TGTGCCAGCAGCCAGAGACAGGGGGGGACCTACGAGCAGTACTTC.

The chain uses TRBV6-5 and TRBJ1-4; D not resolved. Trimming removed 1 base from V and 7 bases from J, with 13 bases in between. Germline V gives CDR1 MNHEY, CDR2 SVGAGI. The CDR3 spans 15 residues. The CDR3 protein is CASSYLRTGREKLFF. CDR3 coding DNA: TGTGCCAGCAGTTACTTGAGGACTGGGCGTGAAAAACTGTTTTTT.

There are a few counts of this clonotype. The chain recombines TRBV5-6 with TRBJ2-1; 11 bases match TRBD2. This CDR3 is built from 14 residues. Germline V lookup: CDR1 SGHDT, CDR2 YYEEEE. Trimming removed 4 bases from V and 8 bases from J; junction bases left unmatched: 5. CDR3 amino acids: CASSNSGGADEQFF. The CDR3 nucleotides are TGTGCCAGCAGCAATAGCGGGGGGGCCGATGAGCAGTTCTTC.

The chain uses TRBV20-1 and TRBJ2-7; D may be TRBD1 (6 bases). This CDR3 region has 11 residues. V lost 5 bases and J lost 2, with 7 bases in between. CDR1 is DFQATT, CDR2 SNEGSKA, per germline (reference sequence). The CDR3 DNA reads TGCAGTGCTGAGGGGGCCTACGAGCAGTACTTC. It codes for CSAEGAYEQYF.

This clonotype was seen a handful of times. The V call is TRBV7-2, the J call TRBJ2-1; 7 bases fit TRBD1. The V segment lost 3 bases and the J segment 5 bases; nucleotides outside the gene matches: 7. CDR3 length equals 15 residues. In germline, CDR1 is SGHTA, CDR2 FQGNSA. The CDR3 spells CASSFDRVLDNEQFF. In DNA, the CDR3 is TGTGCCAGCAGCTTCGACAGGGTATTGGACAATGAGCAGTTCTTC.

This clonotype was seen once. This chain uses TRBV5-6 with TRBJ2-7, with D perhaps being TRBD1 or TRBD2 (6 bases each). With the DNA end fitting TRBJ2-5 better, the J assignment may be wrong. The CDR3 contains 15 residues. Germline values: CDR1 SGHDT, CDR2 YYEEEE. This CDR3 reads CASSLTGTFVETQYF. CDR3 coding DNA: TGTGCCAGCAGCTTGACAGGGACTTTTGTGGAGACCCAGTACTTC.

V and J are TRBV20-1 and TRBJ1-2; D is uncertain. CDR3 size: 13 residues. V was pared by 2 bases and J by 8 bases, with 15 bases between. Per germline, CDR1 DFQATT and CDR2 SNEGSKA (reference sequence). Here the CDR3 DNA reads TGCAGTGCTAGACCCGGGAAGCCCTCGGGCTACACCTTC. This gives the protein CSARPGKPSGYTF.

This clonotype was seen more than once but under ten times. The genes are TRBV9 and TRBJ2-6, with D possibly TRBD1 on 5 matching bases. V shed 2 bases and J shed 0 bases, with 6 bases lying between them. Germline V gene sequence: CDR1 SGDLS, CDR2 YYNGEE. The CDR3 consists of 15 residues. In DNA form, the CDR3 reads TGTGCCAGCAGCGTCCAGGGCTCTGGGGCCAACGTCCTGACTTTC. Translated, it gives CASSVQGSGANVLTF.

Of note for this clonotype: At one of its ends the junction is not consistent with the germline gene, which may arise from a read error. This chain uses TRBV20-1 with TRBJ1-6; D may be TRBD1 (5 bases). Germline V gives CDR1 DFQATT, CDR2 SNEGSKA (reference sequence). The CDR3 length is 16 residues. The DNA for the CDR3 is TGCGGTGCTAGAGAGCCAGACAGCAGCTATAATTCACCCCTCCACTTT. Translation: CGAREPDSSYNSPLHF.

The CDR3 nucleotides are TGTGCCAGCAGCGTAATAAGGGACCACTATGGCTACACCTTC. Protein: CASSVIRDHYGYTF. The rearrangement links TRBV9 to TRBJ1-2, with TRBD1 as a possible D gene (5 bases). Trimming took off 1 base at V and 3 bases at J, with 10 bases between the two ends. This CDR3 region has 14 residues. Germline V gene data show CDR1 as SGDLS and CDR2 as YYNGEE.

V usage is TRBV29-1 and J usage is TRBJ1-2; D is unclear. V lost 6 bases and J 6 bases, leaving 20 bases between the germline ends. CDR3 length equals 14 residues. Germline CDR1 and CDR2: SQVTM and ANQGSEA. The CDR3 sequence: CSVAGSPLWNGYTF. Here the CDR3 DNA reads TGCAGCGTCGCGGGCTCACCCCTCTGGAATGGCTACACCTTC.